This T cell receptor beta chain was recorded in a study of technical replicates of blood from several donors. This clone came up a few times. TCRdb's copy holds only in-frame clones and misses some; the assay was immunoSEQ multiplex PCR. The sample lists 55,000 to 80,000 clones; 92% were seen once. This clonotype was obtained from a human donor in good health. Sequencing was done on a sample of T cells isolated from PBMCs.

Here the CDR3 reads CASSALAGNQPQHF. CDR3 in DNA: TGTGCCAGCAGCGCCCTGGCTGGCAATCAGCCCCAGCATTTT. The chain has TRBV9 and TRBJ1-5; unclear D gene. Looked up from germline, CDR1 is SGDLS and CDR2 is YYNGEE. The CDR3 has 14 amino acids. Trimming took 3 bases from V and 2 from J, leaving 9 bases between them.